This is a list of T cell receptor beta chains from one sample in a study of graft-versus-host responses after intestinal transplantation. Their specific antigens are unknown. The data were produced by immunoSEQ multiplex PCR, yet TCRdb's version contains in-frame clones alone and is incomplete. Among more than 90,000 clones listed, roughly 92% were seen once. Sequenced material: unstimulated CD4+ T cells sorted from spleen or lymph node cells, taken before transplant. The receptors shown here come from a human donor who was the organ donor for an intestinal transplant. Each CDR3 is given with its conserved first and last residue. The order of the fields is CDR3 length, clone size, J gene, D gene, V gene, CDR3 DNA, CDR3 protein. The D gene is left open where the match is weak. Rows give clone size only sometimes, using once, few, many, or a class for an expanded clone.

16 | NA | TRBJ2-1 | TRBD1 | TRBV7-3 | TGTGCCAGCAGCTTAAAGGCAGGGGGAAACTACAATGAGCAGTTCTTC | CASSLKAGGNYNEQFF
12 | NA | TRBJ2-5 | NA | TRBV18 | TGTGCCAGCTCACCACAGGGAGAGACCCAGTACTTC | CASSPQGETQYF
12 | NA | TRBJ2-7 | TRBD1 | TRBV27 | TGTGCCAGCAGTTTGACAGGGGGCGAGCAGTACTTC | CASSLTGGEQYF
13 | NA | TRBJ2-7 | NA | TRBV10-1 | TGCGCCAGCAGTGCCGGAGGGGGCGGCGAGCAGTACTTC | CASSAGGGGEQYF
13 | NA | TRBJ2-3 | NA | TRBV5-4 | TGTGCCAGCAGCCGCCGGGACTCAGATACGCAGTATTTT | CASSRRDSDTQYF
13 | NA | TRBJ1-3 | NA | TRBV6-1 | TGTGCCAGCAGGGACAGCTCTGGAAACACCATATATTTT | CASRDSSGNTIYF
16 | once | TRBJ2-2 | NA | TRBV7-2 | TGTGCCAGCAGCTTCAGAGGGGGTTTAGGCACCGGGGAGCTGTTTTTT | CASSFRGGLGTGELFF
16 | NA | TRBJ1-1 | TRBD1 | TRBV4-1 | TGCGCCAGCAGCCAACGACCGACAGGGAAGGTCACTGAAGCTTTCTTT | CASSQRPTGKVTEAFF
13 | NA | TRBJ2-1 | NA | TRBV9 | TGTGCCAGCAGCCCTAGAGGATACAATGAGCAGTTCTTC | CASSPRGYNEQFF
18 | NA | TRBJ2-1 | TRBD2 | TRBV27 | TGTGCCAGCAGCCCCTCCTCAACTAGCGGCCACCCCCACAATGAGCAGTTCTTC | CASSPSSTSGHPHNEQFF
15 | NA | TRBJ2-1 | TRBD1 | TRBV25-1 | TGTGCCAGCAGTGGGACAGGGGGTTCCTACAATGAGCAGTTCTTC | CASSGTGGSYNEQFF
15 | once | TRBJ1-5 | NA | TRBV6-1 | TGTGCCAGCAGCCGGACCGACACCCTGAATCAGCCCCAGCATTTT | CASSRTDTLNQPQHF